A single T cell receptor (beta chain) is shown here with its context. Its antigen is not identified. This CDR3 spans 16 amino acids. V was trimmed by 1 base and J by 5 bases, leaving 14 bases between them. Germline-derived CDR1 and CDR2 are LNHDA and SQIVND (reference sequence). This specimen comes from a study of T cell responses to AZD1222 COVID-19 vaccine. Overall study findings and caveats: Close to half of all spike-specific TCRs reportedly target regions of the variants that are unmutated.

The protocol was immunoSEQ multiplex PCR, while the TCRdb copy is restricted to in-frame clones and leaves out a portion. The data contain 100,000 or so clones, around 87% of them singletons. Specimen: peripheral blood, collected 28 days after the second AZD1222 dose. This TCR derives from an adult who received the AZD1222 COVID-19 vaccine. This rearrangement joins TRBV19 to TRBJ2-2; perhaps TRBD1 as D (6 bases). CDR3 bases: TGTGCCAGTAGTATAGGGGCAGGGGCGTGGACCGGGGAGCTGTTTTTT. This translates into CASSIGAGAWTGELFF.